The 6 T cell receptor beta chains listed next were all sequenced from one sample in a study of T cell repertoires in cytomegalovirus infection. TCRdb ran MiXCR on the reads and lists one entry per CDR3 protein. In the table there are under 350,000 distinct CDR3 sequences, 20% to 25% of which are singletons. The antigens for these receptors are not known. The specimen comprised cultured PBMCs, sampled from culture after CMV antigen stimulation. The receptors shown here come from a human donor in good health (CMV status not recorded). Some clones in this sample may be carry-over from other donors' samples.

This clonotype occurred many times. The gene calls are TRBV7-2 and TRBJ1-4; the match to TRBD1 covers 10 bases. Trimming at V came to 5 bases and at J to 1 base, leaving 10 bases not matched to a gene. The germline V gene encodes CDR1 SGHTA and CDR2 FQGNSA. This CDR3 contains 18 residues. This CDR3 reads CASSAQTGGSRTNEKLFF. As DNA, the CDR3 is TGTGCCAGCAGCGCTCAGACAGGGGGCAGCAGAACTAATGAAAAACTGTTTTTT.

In this sample, this clonotype turned up many times. This chain joins TRBV27 and TRBJ2-3, with D uncertain. CDR3 size: 14 residues. Trimming took 1 base from V and 0 from J, leaving 5 bases between them. CDR1 and CDR2 (germline): MNHEY, SMNVEV (reference sequence). CDR3 bases: TGTGCCAGCAGTTTATTAGGAAGCACAGATACGCAGTATTTT. Translation gives CASSLLGSTDTQYF.

At least ten counts were recorded for this clonotype. The chain joins TRBV7-2 to TRBJ2-1, with D uncertain. V lost 3 bases and J 6 bases, leaving 15 bases between the germline ends. The CDR3 covers 15 residues. CDR1 and CDR2 (germline): SGHTA, FQGNSA. CDR3 in DNA: TGTGCCAGCAGCTTCAGGTTTCTAAAGGTCAATGAGCAGTTCTTC. It specifies CASSFRFLKVNEQFF.

The V and J genes are TRBV9 and TRBJ1-1; 9 bases map to TRBD1. J lost 1 base, V lost 4 bases, and 5 bases had no gene match. This CDR3 is 15 amino acids long. CDR1 and CDR2 from the germline V gene are SGDLS and YYNGEE. The CDR3 nucleotides read TGTGCCAGCAGCCCTGGGACAGGGAAGAACACTGAAGCTTTCTTT. Translating it yields CASSPGTGKNTEAFF.

This clonotype was seen more than once but under ten times. V and J are TRBV12-3 or TRBV12-4 and TRBJ1-3, with 8 bases matching TRBD1. The CDR3 sequence is 16 residues long. V dropped 3 bases and J dropped 2; count of bases not matched to a gene: 6. The CDR3 loop reads CASSFTTGGPGNTIYF. DNA of the CDR3: TGTGCCAGCAGTTTTACCACAGGGGGACCTGGAAACACCATATATTTT.

The chain recombines TRBV30 with TRBJ1-1; TRBD1 matches at 8 bases. CDR1 and CDR2 from the germline V gene are GTSNPN and SVGIG (reference sequence). The CDR3 consists of 12 residues. Here the CDR3 reads CALRQGKTEAFF. As DNA, the CDR3 is TGTGCTCTCCGACAGGGGAAAACTGAAGCTTTCTTT.